Presented here are 6 T cell receptor beta chains from one specimen sequenced in a study of T cells after posttransplantation cyclophosphamide. Profiling relied on immunoSEQ multiplex PCR, and the TCRdb table lists in-frame clones only, not all of them. The repertoire includes about 3,200 clones, about 66% of them detected once, and roughly 27% sits in the top ten. Sequencing used memory CD8+ T cells sorted from blood. These receptors were taken from a woman in her 30s in good health and a related stem cell transplant donor.

The J gene is TRBJ1-2, the V gene TRBV7-9; TRBD1 matches 9 bases. The V segment lost 4 bases and the J segment 4 bases; nucleotides outside the gene matches: 10. Looked up from germline, CDR1 is SEHNR and CDR2 is FQNEAQ (reference sequence). The CDR3 consists of 16 residues. DNA of the CDR3: TGTGCCAGCAGCTCCCGGACAGGGGATCATCTCTATGGCTACACCTTC. Translation: CASSSRTGDHLYGYTF.

The chain links TRBV6-6 to TRBJ1-1, with D possibly TRBD1 on 5 matching bases. Germline V lookup: CDR1 MNHNY, CDR2 SVGAGI (reference sequence). CDR3 length: 16 amino acids. V lost 5 bases to trimming and J lost 2 bases, with 18 bases between them. The DNA for the CDR3 is TGTGCCAGCAGTACCCCTAAAGGCGGGGCCAACACTGAAGCTTTCTTT. It encodes CASSTPKGGANTEAFF.

The rearrangement uses TRBV11-2 and TRBJ1-2; TRBD1 might be the D (6 bases). The CDR3 length is 13 residues. CDR1 is SGHAT and CDR2 is FQNNGV in the germline V gene. Trimming took off 3 bases at V and 4 bases at J, with 9 bases between the two ends. CDR3 region: CASSLGAGYGYTF. CDR3 DNA: TGTGCCAGCAGCTTGGGGGCGGGCTATGGCTACACCTTC.

The chain carries TRBV7-9 and TRBJ2-7, with 7 bases lining up with TRBD1. Germline loops: CDR1 SEHNR, CDR2 FQNEAQ (reference sequence). V trimming: 6 bases; J trimming: 1 base; junction bases outside the gene matches: 6. The CDR3 contains 14 residues. CDR3 region: CASSYLTGSYEQYF. The CDR3 nucleotides read TGTGCCAGCAGTTACTTGACAGGGTCCTACGAGCAGTACTTC.

CDR3 region: CASSARGEADTQYF. In DNA, the CDR3 is TGTGCCAGCAGTGCACGGGGGGAAGCAGATACGCAGTATTTT. The chain couples TRBV6-4 to TRBJ2-3, with 7 bases lining up with TRBD2. J was trimmed by 4 bases and V by 4 bases; bases with no gene match: 5. Germline CDR1 MRHNA, CDR2 SNTAGT. CDR3 length: 14 residues.

CDR3 sequence: CASSQFRQGGTQYF. In DNA, the CDR3 is TGCGCCAGCAGCCAATTTAGACAAGGAGGAACGCAGTATTTT. J is TRBJ2-3 and V is TRBV4-3, with D possibly being TRBD2 (5 bases). V lost 2 bases and J 9 bases, leaving 15 bases between the germline ends. This CDR3 spans 14 amino acids. Germline V gene sequence: CDR1 LGHNA, CDR2 YSLEER.